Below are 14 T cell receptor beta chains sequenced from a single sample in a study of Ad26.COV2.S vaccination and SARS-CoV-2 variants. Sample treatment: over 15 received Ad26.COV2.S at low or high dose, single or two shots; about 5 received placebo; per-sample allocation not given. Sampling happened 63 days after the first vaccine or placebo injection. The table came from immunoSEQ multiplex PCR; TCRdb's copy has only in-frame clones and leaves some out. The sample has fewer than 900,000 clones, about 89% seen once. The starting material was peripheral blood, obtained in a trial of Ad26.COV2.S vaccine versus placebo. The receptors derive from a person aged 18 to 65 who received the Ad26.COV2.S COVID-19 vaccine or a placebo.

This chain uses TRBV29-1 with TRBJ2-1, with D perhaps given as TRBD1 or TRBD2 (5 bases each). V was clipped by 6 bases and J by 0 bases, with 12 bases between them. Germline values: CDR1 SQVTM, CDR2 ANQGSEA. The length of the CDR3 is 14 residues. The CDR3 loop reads CSVGTESSYNEQFF. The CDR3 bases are TGCAGCGTCGGGACCGAGAGCTCCTACAATGAGCAGTTCTTC.

CDR3 DNA: TGCGCCAGCAGCAATCCGGGACAGGGGAGCGAGCAGTACTTC. It yields the protein CASSNPGQGSEQYF. This rearrangement joins TRBV5-1 to TRBJ2-7; 10 nucleotides agree with TRBD1. CDR3 size: 14 residues. The germline gives CDR1 SGHRS, CDR2 YFSETQ. Trimming took 4 bases from V and 6 from J; bases not matched to a gene: 7.

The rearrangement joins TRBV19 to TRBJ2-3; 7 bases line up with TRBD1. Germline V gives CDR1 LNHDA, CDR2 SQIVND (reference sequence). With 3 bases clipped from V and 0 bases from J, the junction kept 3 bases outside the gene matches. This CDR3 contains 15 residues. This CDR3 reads CASSIGQVSTDTQYF. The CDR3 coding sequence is TGTGCCAGTAGTATTGGACAGGTTAGCACAGATACGCAGTATTTT.

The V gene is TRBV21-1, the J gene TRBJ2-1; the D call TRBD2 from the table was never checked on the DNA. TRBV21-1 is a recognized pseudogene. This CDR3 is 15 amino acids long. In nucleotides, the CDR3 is TGTGCCAGCAGCTATCAGTCACCCGGGGGCAATGAGCAGTTCTTC. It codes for CASSYQSPGGNEQFF.

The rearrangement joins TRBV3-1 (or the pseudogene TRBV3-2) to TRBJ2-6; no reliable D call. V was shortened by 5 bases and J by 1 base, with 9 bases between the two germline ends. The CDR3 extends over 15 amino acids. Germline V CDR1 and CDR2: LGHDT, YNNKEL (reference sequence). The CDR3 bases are TGTGCCAGCAGCGAAAGGAGTTCTGGGGCCAACGTCCTGACTTTC. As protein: CASSERSSGANVLTF.

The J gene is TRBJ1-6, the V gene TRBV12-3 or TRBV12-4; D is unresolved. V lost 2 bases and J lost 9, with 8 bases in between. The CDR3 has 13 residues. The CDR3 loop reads CASSLSLGSPLHF. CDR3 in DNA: TGTGCCAGCAGTTTATCCCTAGGTTCACCCCTCCACTTT.

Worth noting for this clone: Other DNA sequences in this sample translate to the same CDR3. The CDR3 region is CASSFSGEETQYF. The CDR3 DNA is TGTGCCAGCAGCTTCAGCGGGGAGGAGACCCAGTACTTC. The chain combines TRBV11-2 with TRBJ2-5; 7 bases match TRBD2. This CDR3 is 13 amino acids long. Looked up from germline, CDR1 is SGHAT and CDR2 is FQNNGV. The V and J ends lost 3 bases and 5 bases, in that order; junction bases with no gene match: 3.

Here the CDR3 DNA reads TGTGCCAGCAGTGAAGCAGGATCCGGGGGGTTCACTGAAGCTTTCTTT. It translates to CASSEAGSGGFTEAFF. V and J are TRBV25-1 and TRBJ1-1, with D possibly TRBD1 on 5 matching bases. This CDR3 spans 16 amino acids. Germline values: CDR1 MGHDK, CDR2 SYGVNS. Trimming removed 2 bases at V and 4 bases at J, with 17 bases between.

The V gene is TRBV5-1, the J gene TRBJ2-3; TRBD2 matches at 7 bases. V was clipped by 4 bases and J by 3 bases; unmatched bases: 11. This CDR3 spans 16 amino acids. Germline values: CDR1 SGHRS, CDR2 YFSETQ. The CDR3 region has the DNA TGCGCCAGCAGCATCGGGACTACTCAATGGACAGATACGCAGTATTTT. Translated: CASSIGTTQWTDTQYF.

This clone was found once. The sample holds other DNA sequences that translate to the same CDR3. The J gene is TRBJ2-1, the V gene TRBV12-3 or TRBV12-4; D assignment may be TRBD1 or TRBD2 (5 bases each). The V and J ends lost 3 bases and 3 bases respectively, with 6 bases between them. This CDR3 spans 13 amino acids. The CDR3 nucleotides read TGTGCCAGCAGTTTTGGGGGCTACAATGAGCAGTTCTTC. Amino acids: CASSFGGYNEQFF.

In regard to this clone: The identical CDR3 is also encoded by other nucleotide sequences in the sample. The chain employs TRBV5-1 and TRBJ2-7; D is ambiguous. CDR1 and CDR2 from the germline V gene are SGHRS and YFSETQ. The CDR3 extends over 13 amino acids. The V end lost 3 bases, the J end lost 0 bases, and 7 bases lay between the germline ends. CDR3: CASSSGLSYEQYF. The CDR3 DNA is TGCGCCAGCAGCTCGGGCCTCTCCTACGAGCAGTACTTC.

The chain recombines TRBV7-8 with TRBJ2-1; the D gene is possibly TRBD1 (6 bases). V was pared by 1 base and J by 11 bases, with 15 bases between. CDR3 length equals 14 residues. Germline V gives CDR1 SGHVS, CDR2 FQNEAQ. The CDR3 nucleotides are TGTGCCAGCAGCTTAGGCAGGGGTGTCGAAAAGCAGTTCTTC. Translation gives CASSLGRGVEKQFF.

CDR3 sequence: CASSQDRERRGYTF. As DNA, the CDR3 is TGCGCCAGCAGCCAAGACAGGGAACGGCGTGGCTACACCTTC. The chain uses TRBV4-3 and TRBJ1-2, with D tentatively TRBD1 (5 bases). Germline CDR1 and CDR2: LGHNA and YSLEER. Trimming removed 0 bases at V and 7 bases at J, with 12 bases between. This CDR3 has 14 residues.

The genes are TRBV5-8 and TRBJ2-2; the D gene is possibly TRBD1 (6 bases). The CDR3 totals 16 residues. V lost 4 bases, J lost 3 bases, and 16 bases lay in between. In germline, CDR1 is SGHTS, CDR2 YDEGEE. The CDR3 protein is CASSRNTGWDTGELFF. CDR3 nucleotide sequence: TGTGCCAGCAGCCGTAATACAGGGTGGGACACCGGGGAGCTGTTTTTT.